This TCR beta chain was recovered during a study of T cell repertoires in cytomegalovirus infection. Study context: Public TCR beta signatures marked donors with CMV infection and the matching HLA.

TCRdb itself ran the reads through MiXCR, one entry per CDR3 protein. The table lists roughly 760,000 distinct CDR3 sequences, roughly 36% of them singletons. CDR1 is SGHTA and CDR2 is FQGNSA in the germline V gene. V gave up 5 bases and J gave up 5 bases; unmatched junction bases: 11. CDR3 length: 15 amino acids. This receptor was obtained from a human donor in good health (CMV status not recorded). Some clones in this sample may be carry-over from other donors' samples. The J gene is TRBJ2-5, the V gene TRBV7-2; 7 nucleotides align to TRBD1. The sequenced sample was PBMCs. CDR3 region: CASSKEQGSWETQYF. Here the CDR3 DNA reads TGTGCCAGCAGCAAGGAACAGGGGAGTTGGGAGACCCAGTACTTC.